Described below is a single T cell receptor beta chain sequence and its context. Time point meaning: peripheral blood 6 weeks after treatment start. This specimen belongs to a study of PD-L1 blockade in urothelial cancer. Turning to the study itself: In about 2014, patients got going on atezolizumab, taking 1,200 mg intravenously every 3 weeks. The researchers analyzed blood 3 weeks (second dose) and 6 weeks after treatment start. Blood-derived samples held a median approximately 140,000 T cells.

The repertoire was sequenced with immunoSEQ multiplex PCR; TCRdb's copy has only in-frame clones and lacks some. This table holds more than 90,000 clones, 80% to 95% found once. V lost 0 bases and J lost 2, with 8 bases in between. CDR1 MNHEY and CDR2 SVGAGI come from the germline V gene. The CDR3 runs 15 residues. The chain carries TRBV6-5 and TRBJ1-3; D is unclear. This TCR was sampled from a man aged 60 to 69 with urothelial cancer. Specimen: PBMCs, collected around atezolizumab (anti-PD-L1) treatment. CDR3 in DNA: TGTGCCAGCAGTTACTCGTTCGGGACTGGAAACACCATATATTTT. This sequence encodes CASSYSFGTGNTIYF.